This T cell receptor (beta chain) was recorded in a study of CD8 T cells in Susac syndrome. Study-level findings and limits: The study recognized that the number of individuals in its TCR sequencing and HLA analysis was relatively small.

The CDR3 sequence is 15 residues long. CD8+ and CD4+ T cells from blood underwent TCR beta sequencing, which was carried out in a high-throughput format. The multiple sclerosis controls were treatment-naive patients with relapsing-remitting disease that was stable or active. A word on this clonotype: Its target is not known.

A quantity of about 0.5 to 1 ug RNA underwent reverse transcription using random hexamers. Amplification of the TCR beta CDR3 was carried out by immunoSEQ multiplex PCR, which spanned a total of 54 Vbeta and 13 Jbeta segments. TCRdb analysed the immunoSEQ multiplex PCR reads with MiXCR anew, one entry per CDR3 protein. The sample has hundreds of thousands of distinct CDR3 sequences, almost 85% seen once. This receptor was identified in a human donor with multiple sclerosis. The sequenced sample was CD8+ T cells from PBMCs. This chain connects TRBV21-1 to TRBJ2-1; the DNA was not used to check the table's D call, TRBD2. TRBV21-1 is shown as a pseudogene. DNA for the CDR3: TGTGCCAGCAGCAACCGCGGGAGGGCGTTCTATGAGCAGTTCTTC. This encodes CASSNRGRAFYEQFF.